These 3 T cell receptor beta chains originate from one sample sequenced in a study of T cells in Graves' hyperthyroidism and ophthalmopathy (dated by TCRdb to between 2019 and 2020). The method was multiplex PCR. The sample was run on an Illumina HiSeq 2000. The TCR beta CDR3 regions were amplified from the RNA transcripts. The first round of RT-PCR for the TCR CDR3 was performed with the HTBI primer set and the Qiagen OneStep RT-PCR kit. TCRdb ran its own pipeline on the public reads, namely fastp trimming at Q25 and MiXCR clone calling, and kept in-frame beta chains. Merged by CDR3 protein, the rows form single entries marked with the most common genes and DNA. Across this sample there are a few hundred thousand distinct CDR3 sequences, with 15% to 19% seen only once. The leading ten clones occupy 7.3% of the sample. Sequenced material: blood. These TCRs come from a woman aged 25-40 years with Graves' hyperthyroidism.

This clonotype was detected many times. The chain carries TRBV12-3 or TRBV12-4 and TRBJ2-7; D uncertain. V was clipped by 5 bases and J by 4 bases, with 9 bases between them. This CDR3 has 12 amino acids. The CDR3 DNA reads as TGTGCCAGCAGTCCAACAGTGTACGAGCAGTACTTC. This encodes CASSPTVYEQYF.

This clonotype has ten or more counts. The CDR3 is CASSEWQNEQYF. CDR3 bases: TGTGCCAGCAGTGAGTGGCAGAACGAGCAGTACTTC. V gene TRBV6-1 combines with J gene TRBJ2-7; D gene ambiguous. The germline V and J ends were trimmed by 3 bases and 5 bases, with 8 bases remaining between them. The CDR3 extends over 12 amino acids. Germline CDR1 MNHNS, CDR2 SASEGT.

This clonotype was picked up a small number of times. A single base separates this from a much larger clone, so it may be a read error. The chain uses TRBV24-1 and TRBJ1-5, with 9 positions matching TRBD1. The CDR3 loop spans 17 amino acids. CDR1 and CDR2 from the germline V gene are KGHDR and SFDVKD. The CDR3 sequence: CATSDLPRDRVDQPLHF. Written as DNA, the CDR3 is TGTGCCACCAGTGATTTGCCACGGGACAGGGTCGATCAGCCCCTGCATTTT.